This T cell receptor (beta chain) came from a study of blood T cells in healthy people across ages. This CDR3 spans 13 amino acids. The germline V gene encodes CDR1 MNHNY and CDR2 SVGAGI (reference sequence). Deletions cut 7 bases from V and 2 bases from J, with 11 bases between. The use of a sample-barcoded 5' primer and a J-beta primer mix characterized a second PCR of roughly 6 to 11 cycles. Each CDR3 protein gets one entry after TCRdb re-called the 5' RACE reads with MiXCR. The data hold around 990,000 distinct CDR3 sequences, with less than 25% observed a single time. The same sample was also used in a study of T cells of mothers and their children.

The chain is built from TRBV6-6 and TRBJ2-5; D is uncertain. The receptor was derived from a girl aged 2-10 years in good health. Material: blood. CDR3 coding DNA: TGTGCCAGCACGCCCACGGTTCAAGAGACCCAGTACTTC. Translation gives CASTPTVQETQYF.